The present TCR beta chain was sequenced within a study of CD8+ T cells in alopecia areata. Study in general: Once tofacitinib had been taken for 6 to 18 months, 6 months off drug followed.

Treatment given: oral pan-JAK inhibitor, 5-10 mg twice daily. It was cDNA, reverse transcribed from extracted RNA, that served as the sequencing template. The assay was immunoSEQ multiplex PCR, and TCRdb's table has in-frame clones only and misses some. The top ten clones hold roughly a quarter of a sample with 90,000 to 120,000 clones, 65% to 85% of them seen once. This clonotype was obtained from a human donor with alopecia areata. The material sequenced was CD8+ T cells sorted from blood, taken at week 24, from a patient treated with tofacitinib.

CDR3 region: CASSTPGTGGYRGTGELFF. CDR3 DNA: TGTGCCAGCAGCACCCCCGGGACAGGGGGGTACCGGGGCACCGGGGAGCTGTTTTTT. The chain employs TRBV7-8 and TRBJ2-2; 11 bases map to TRBD1. CDR3 length: 19 amino acids. Looked up from germline, CDR1 is SGHVS and CDR2 is FQNEAQ. J gave up 4 bases and V 5 bases, and 15 bases lay outside the gene matches.